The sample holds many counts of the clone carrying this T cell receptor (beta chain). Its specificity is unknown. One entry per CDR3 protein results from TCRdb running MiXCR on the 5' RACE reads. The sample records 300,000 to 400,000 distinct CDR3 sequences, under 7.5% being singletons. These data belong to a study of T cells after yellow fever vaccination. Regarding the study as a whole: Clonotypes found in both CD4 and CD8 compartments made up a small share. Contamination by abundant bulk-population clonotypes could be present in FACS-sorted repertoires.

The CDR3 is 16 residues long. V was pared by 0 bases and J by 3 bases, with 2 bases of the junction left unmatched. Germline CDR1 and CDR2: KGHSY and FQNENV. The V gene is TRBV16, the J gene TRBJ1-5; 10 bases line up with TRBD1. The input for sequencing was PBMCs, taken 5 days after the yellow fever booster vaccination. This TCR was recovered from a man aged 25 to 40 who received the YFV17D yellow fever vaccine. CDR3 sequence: CASSQSGQGNNQPQHF. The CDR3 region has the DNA TGTGCCAGCAGCCAATCGGGACAGGGGAACAATCAGCCCCAGCATTTT.